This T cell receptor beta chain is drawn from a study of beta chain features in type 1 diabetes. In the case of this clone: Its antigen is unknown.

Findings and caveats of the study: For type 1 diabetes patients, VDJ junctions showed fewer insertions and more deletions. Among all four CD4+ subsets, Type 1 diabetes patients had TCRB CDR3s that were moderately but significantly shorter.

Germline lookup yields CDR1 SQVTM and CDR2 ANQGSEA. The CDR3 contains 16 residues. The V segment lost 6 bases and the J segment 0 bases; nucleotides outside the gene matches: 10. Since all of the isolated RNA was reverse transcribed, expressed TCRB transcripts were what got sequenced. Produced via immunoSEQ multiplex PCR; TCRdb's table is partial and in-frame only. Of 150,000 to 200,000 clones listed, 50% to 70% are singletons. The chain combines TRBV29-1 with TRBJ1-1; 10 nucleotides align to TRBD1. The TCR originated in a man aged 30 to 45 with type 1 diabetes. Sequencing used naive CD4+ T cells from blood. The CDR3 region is CSVSGTGANLNTEAFF. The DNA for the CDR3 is TGCAGCGTCTCCGGGACAGGGGCGAACTTGAACACTGAAGCTTTCTTT.